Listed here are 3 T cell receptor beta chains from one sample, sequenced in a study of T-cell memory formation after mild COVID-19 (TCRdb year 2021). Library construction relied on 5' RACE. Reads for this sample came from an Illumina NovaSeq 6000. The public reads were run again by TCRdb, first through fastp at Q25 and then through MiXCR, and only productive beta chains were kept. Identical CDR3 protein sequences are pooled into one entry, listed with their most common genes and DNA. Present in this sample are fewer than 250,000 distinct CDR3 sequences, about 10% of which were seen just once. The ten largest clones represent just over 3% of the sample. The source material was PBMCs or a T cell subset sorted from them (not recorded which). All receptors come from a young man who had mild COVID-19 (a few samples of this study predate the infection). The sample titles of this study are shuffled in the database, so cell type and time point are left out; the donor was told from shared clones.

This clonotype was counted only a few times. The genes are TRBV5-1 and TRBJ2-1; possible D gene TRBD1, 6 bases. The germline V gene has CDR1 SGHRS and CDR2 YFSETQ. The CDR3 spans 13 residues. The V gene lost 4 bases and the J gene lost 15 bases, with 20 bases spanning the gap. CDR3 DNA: TGCGCCAGCAGCAGGGGGTCCGCGGGTGAGTCGTTCTTC. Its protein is CASSRGSAGESFF.

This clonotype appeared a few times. CDR3 coding DNA: TGTGCCAGCAGCCCCCACCAGGACTCACCCCTCCACTTT. This codes for CASSPHQDSPLHF. This sequence joins TRBV3-1 and TRBJ1-6; D gene ambiguous. Trimming took off 4 bases at V and 10 bases at J, with 11 bases between the two ends. This CDR3 spans 13 amino acids. Germline V gene lookup returns CDR1 LGHDT and CDR2 YNNKEL (reference sequence).

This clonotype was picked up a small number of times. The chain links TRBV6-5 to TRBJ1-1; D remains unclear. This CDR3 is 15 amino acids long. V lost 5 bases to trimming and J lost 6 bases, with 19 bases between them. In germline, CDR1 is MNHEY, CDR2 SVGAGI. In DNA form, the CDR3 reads TGTGCCAGCAGTAACGTCCGGACGGGAAGCCCTGAAGCTTTCTTT. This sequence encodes CASSNVRTGSPEAFF.